This is a list of T cell receptor beta chains from one sample in a study of cytomegalovirus exposure and HLA in healthy donors. Only in-frame clones appear in the TCRdb table, and some are missing; sequencing was by immunoSEQ multiplex PCR. The sample has over 150,000 clones; approximately 88% are singletons. The specimen sequenced was PBMCs. Receptor source: a woman in her twenties or thirties in good health and CMV-seronegative. The CDR3 runs from the conserved cysteine through the conserved F or W. Fields, in order: J gene, V gene, D gene, clone size, CDR3 protein, CDR3 DNA. D genes are given only for firm matches. Only some rows state a clone size, as once, few, many or a class for expanded clones.

j_call: TRBJ2-3
v_call: TRBV5-1
d_call: TRBD1
clone_size: -
cdr3_aa: CASSPTGGRTDTQYF
cdr3_nt: TGCGCCAGCAGCCCGACAGGGGGCCGCACAGATACGCAGTATTTT

j_call: TRBJ1-5
v_call: TRBV29-1
d_call: -
clone_size: -
cdr3_aa: CSVGGSSNQPQHF
cdr3_nt: TGCAGCGTTGGGGGCAGTAGCAATCAGCCCCAGCATTTT

j_call: TRBJ2-1
v_call: TRBV5-1
d_call: -
clone_size: -
cdr3_aa: CASSSPGLRASNEQFF
cdr3_nt: TGCGCCAGCAGCTCCCCGGGACTGAGGGCTAGCAATGAGCAGTTCTTC

j_call: TRBJ2-3
v_call: TRBV7-3
d_call: -
clone_size: -
cdr3_aa: CASSPNSGSTDTQYF
cdr3_nt: TGTGCCAGCAGCCCAAATAGCGGAAGCACAGATACGCAGTATTTT

j_call: TRBJ1-1
v_call: TRBV6-5
d_call: -
clone_size: few
cdr3_aa: CASTAAQGAEAFF
cdr3_nt: TGTGCCAGCACTGCCGCCCAGGGTGCTGAAGCTTTCTTT

j_call: TRBJ2-7
v_call: TRBV14
d_call: -
clone_size: few
cdr3_aa: CASSQNRDAGEQYF
cdr3_nt: TGTGCCAGCAGCCAAAACAGGGACGCTGGCGAGCAGTACTTC

j_call: TRBJ2-7
v_call: TRBV27
d_call: TRBD1
clone_size: -
cdr3_aa: CASSLVGQGTYEQYF
cdr3_nt: TGTGCCAGCAGTTTAGTGGGACAGGGAACCTACGAGCAGTACTTC

j_call: TRBJ2-7
v_call: TRBV11-2
d_call: -
clone_size: -
cdr3_aa: CASSPEGYEQYF
cdr3_nt: TGTGCCAGCAGCCCCGAGGGCTACGAGCAGTACTTC

j_call: TRBJ2-7
v_call: TRBV21-1
d_call: -
clone_size: -
cdr3_aa: CASSKVQGETYEQYF
cdr3_nt: TGTGCCAGCAGCAAAGTCCAGGGGGAGACCTACGAGCAGTACTTC

j_call: TRBJ2-1
v_call: TRBV6-6
d_call: -
clone_size: -
cdr3_aa: CASSYRVHNEQFF
cdr3_nt: TGTGCCAGCAGTTACCGCGTCCACAATGAGCAGTTCTTC

j_call: TRBJ2-2
v_call: TRBV5-4
d_call: TRBD1
clone_size: -
cdr3_aa: CASSLGAGGTGELFF
cdr3_nt: TGTGCCAGCAGCTTGGGTGCAGGGGGCACCGGGGAGCTGTTTTTT

j_call: TRBJ2-3
v_call: TRBV4-1
d_call: -
clone_size: -
cdr3_aa: CASSVTDTDTQYF
cdr3_nt: TGCGCCAGCAGCGTCACAGACACAGATACGCAGTATTTT

j_call: TRBJ2-7
v_call: TRBV5-4
d_call: -
clone_size: -
cdr3_aa: CASSLVGGEQYF
cdr3_nt: TGTGCCAGCAGCTTGGTGGGGGGTGAGCAGTACTTC

j_call: TRBJ2-3
v_call: TRBV6-1
d_call: TRBD1
clone_size: few
cdr3_aa: CASPGQGVTDTQYF
cdr3_nt: TGTGCCAGTCCGGGACAGGGGGTCACAGATACGCAGTATTTT

j_call: TRBJ2-3
v_call: TRBV7-2
d_call: TRBD2
clone_size: once
cdr3_aa: CASSLVTLAGGTLGYF
cdr3_nt: TGTGCCAGCAGCTTAGTGACGCTAGCGGGGGGAACTTTGGGTTATTTT

j_call: TRBJ2-3
v_call: TRBV6-5
d_call: TRBD1
clone_size: -
cdr3_aa: CASSYFKGADTQYF
cdr3_nt: TGTGCCAGCAGTTACTTTAAGGGGGCTGATACGCAGTATTTT

j_call: TRBJ2-3
v_call: TRBV11-2
d_call: -
clone_size: -
cdr3_aa: CASSSDSSLYTDTQYF
cdr3_nt: TGTGCCAGCAGCTCGGACTCGTCCTTATACACAGATACGCAGTATTTT

j_call: TRBJ1-1
v_call: TRBV28
d_call: TRBD1
clone_size: -
cdr3_aa: CASSFRGRTEAFF
cdr3_nt: TGTGCCAGCAGTTTTAGGGGGCGGACTGAAGCTTTCTTT

j_call: TRBJ2-1
v_call: TRBV29-1
d_call: TRBD2
clone_size: -
cdr3_aa: CSVGGWREGYNEQFF
cdr3_nt: TGCAGCGTTGGGGGATGGCGGGAGGGCTACAATGAGCAGTTCTTC

j_call: TRBJ1-2
v_call: TRBV19
d_call: TRBD1
clone_size: -
cdr3_aa: CASSRGTDNGYTF
cdr3_nt: TGTGCCAGTAGCCGTGGGACAGATAATGGCTACACCTTC

j_call: TRBJ2-1
v_call: TRBV2
d_call: -
clone_size: -
cdr3_aa: CARGAAGPLVF
cdr3_nt: TGTGCCAGAGGGGCCGCAGGACCCCTAGTCTTC

j_call: TRBJ1-2
v_call: TRBV10-3
d_call: TRBD1
clone_size: -
cdr3_aa: CAISGGQGRGVYTF
cdr3_nt: TGTGCCATCAGTGGCGGACAGGGAAGAGGAGTCTACACCTTC

j_call: TRBJ2-3
v_call: TRBV27
d_call: -
clone_size: -
cdr3_aa: CASSGLFISTDTQYF
cdr3_nt: TGTGCCAGCTCGGGACTTTTCATTAGCACAGATACGCAGTATTTT

j_call: TRBJ2-3
v_call: TRBV12-5
d_call: TRBD2
clone_size: -
cdr3_aa: CASGPGTSGTDTQYF
cdr3_nt: TGTGCTAGTGGTCCCGGGACTAGCGGCACAGATACGCAGTATTTT

j_call: TRBJ2-1
v_call: TRBV5-4
d_call: TRBD2
clone_size: -
cdr3_aa: CASFPAGAHSYNEQFF
cdr3_nt: TGTGCCAGCTTCCCAGCGGGGGCCCATTCCTACAATGAGCAGTTCTTC

j_call: TRBJ1-3
v_call: TRBV11-2
d_call: -
clone_size: -
cdr3_aa: CASSYLTGISSGNTIYF
cdr3_nt: TGTGCCAGCAGCTACCTCACAGGGATTAGCTCTGGAAACACCATATATTTT

j_call: TRBJ2-2
v_call: TRBV7-6
d_call: TRBD1
clone_size: -
cdr3_aa: CASSRTGGTGELFF
cdr3_nt: TGTGCCAGCAGTCGGACAGGGGGCACCGGGGAGCTGTTTTTT

j_call: TRBJ1-2
v_call: TRBV18
d_call: -
clone_size: -
cdr3_aa: CASSPIQGDLNYGYTF
cdr3_nt: TGTGCCAGCTCACCCATACAGGGCGACCTTAACTATGGCTACACCTTC

j_call: TRBJ1-5
v_call: TRBV19
d_call: -
clone_size: -
cdr3_aa: CASSKRDTNQPQHF
cdr3_nt: TGTGCCAGTAGTAAACGGGACACCAATCAGCCCCAGCATTTT

j_call: TRBJ1-3
v_call: TRBV25-1
d_call: -
clone_size: once
cdr3_aa: CASSEYTDSGNTIYF
cdr3_nt: TGTGCCAGCAGTGAATACACAGACTCTGGAAACACCATATATTTT

j_call: TRBJ2-5
v_call: TRBV9
d_call: TRBD2
clone_size: few
cdr3_aa: CASSTGTSGGETQYF
cdr3_nt: TGTGCCAGCAGCACCGGGACTAGCGGGGGAGAGACCCAGTACTTC

j_call: TRBJ2-5
v_call: TRBV25-1
d_call: TRBD2
clone_size: -
cdr3_aa: CASSVRGLGEAETQYF
cdr3_nt: TGTGCCAGCAGTGTCAGAGGACTAGGCGAGGCTGAGACCCAGTACTTC

j_call: TRBJ1-1
v_call: TRBV15
d_call: TRBD1
clone_size: -
cdr3_aa: CATSRDLTGALNTEAFF
cdr3_nt: TGTGCCACCAGCAGAGATCTGACAGGGGCCCTGAACACTGAAGCTTTCTTT

j_call: TRBJ1-4
v_call: TRBV5-1
d_call: TRBD1
clone_size: once
cdr3_aa: CASSLVPGQGVEKLFF
cdr3_nt: TGCGCCAGCAGCTTAGTACCGGGACAGGGGGTTGAAAAACTGTTTTTT

j_call: TRBJ2-1
v_call: TRBV7-2
d_call: -
clone_size: -
cdr3_aa: CASSLTPGITGNEQFF
cdr3_nt: TGTGCCAGCAGCTTAACCCCAGGGATCACTGGCAATGAGCAGTTCTTC

j_call: TRBJ2-4
v_call: TRBV19
d_call: -
clone_size: -
cdr3_aa: CASSIQGIAKNIQYF
cdr3_nt: TGTGCCAGTAGTATCCAGGGGATAGCCAAAAACATTCAGTACTTC

j_call: TRBJ1-5
v_call: TRBV5-6
d_call: -
clone_size: -
cdr3_aa: CASSLGGPLLDSNQPQHF
cdr3_nt: TGTGCCAGCAGCTTGGGAGGGCCCCTTCTAGATAGCAATCAGCCCCAGCATTTT

j_call: TRBJ2-7
v_call: TRBV27
d_call: TRBD1
clone_size: -
cdr3_aa: CASSSSPGQGTSEQYF
cdr3_nt: TGTGCCAGCAGTTCAAGCCCTGGACAGGGAACTTCCGAGCAGTACTTC

j_call: TRBJ2-2
v_call: TRBV7-6
d_call: -
clone_size: -
cdr3_aa: CASSLLSGGTGELFF
cdr3_nt: TGTGCCAGCAGCTTATTAAGCGGCGGGACCGGGGAGCTGTTTTTT

j_call: TRBJ2-1
v_call: TRBV7-9
d_call: -
clone_size: -
cdr3_aa: CASSPTVGGLEIYNEQFF
cdr3_nt: TGTGCCAGCAGCCCCACGGTTGGGGGACTCGAAATCTACAATGAGCAGTTCTTC

j_call: TRBJ2-2
v_call: TRBV18
d_call: TRBD1
clone_size: -
cdr3_aa: CASSPTGQGLRELFF
cdr3_nt: TGTGCCAGCTCACCGACGGGACAGGGATTGCGGGAGCTGTTTTTT

j_call: TRBJ2-7
v_call: TRBV7-6
d_call: -
clone_size: -
cdr3_aa: CASSLGAGAPYEQYF
cdr3_nt: TGTGCCAGCAGCTTAGGGGCAGGGGCTCCCTACGAGCAGTACTTC

j_call: TRBJ2-3
v_call: TRBV12-5
d_call: -
clone_size: -
cdr3_aa: CASGEADTQYF
cdr3_nt: TGTGCTAGTGGAGAAGCGGATACGCAGTATTTT

j_call: TRBJ2-1
v_call: TRBV28
d_call: -
clone_size: -
cdr3_aa: CASRTAGTYGNEQFF
cdr3_nt: TGTGCCAGCAGGACCGCCGGGACTTACGGCAATGAGCAGTTCTTC

j_call: TRBJ1-2
v_call: TRBV27
d_call: -
clone_size: -
cdr3_aa: CASSPRTDPLNYGYTF
cdr3_nt: TGTGCCAGCAGCCCAAGGACAGATCCCCTTAACTATGGCTACACCTTC

j_call: TRBJ2-1
v_call: TRBV27
d_call: -
clone_size: -
cdr3_aa: CASRVWGEETYNEQFF
cdr3_nt: TGTGCCAGCAGGGTCTGGGGGGAGGAAACCTACAATGAGCAGTTCTTC

j_call: TRBJ2-3
v_call: TRBV7-9
d_call: TRBD1
clone_size: -
cdr3_aa: CASSLVEWDRDTDTQYF
cdr3_nt: TGTGCCAGCAGCTTAGTAGAGTGGGACAGAGACACAGATACGCAGTATTTT

j_call: TRBJ1-5
v_call: TRBV5-1
d_call: TRBD1
clone_size: -
cdr3_aa: CASSLEAGGNQPQHF
cdr3_nt: TGCGCCAGCAGCTTGGAGGCAGGGGGGAATCAGCCCCAGCATTTT

j_call: TRBJ2-7
v_call: TRBV28
d_call: -
clone_size: -
cdr3_aa: CASSAAYEQYF
cdr3_nt: TGTGCCAGCAGCGCGGCCTACGAGCAGTACTTC

j_call: TRBJ1-4
v_call: TRBV19
d_call: TRBD1
clone_size: few
cdr3_aa: CASSTGTVVDEKLFF
cdr3_nt: TGTGCCAGCAGCACTGGGACAGTAGTAGATGAAAAACTGTTTTTT

j_call: TRBJ2-7
v_call: TRBV7-2
d_call: -
clone_size: -
cdr3_aa: CASSLNEGEQYF
cdr3_nt: TGTGCCAGCAGCTTAAATGAGGGAGAGCAGTACTTC